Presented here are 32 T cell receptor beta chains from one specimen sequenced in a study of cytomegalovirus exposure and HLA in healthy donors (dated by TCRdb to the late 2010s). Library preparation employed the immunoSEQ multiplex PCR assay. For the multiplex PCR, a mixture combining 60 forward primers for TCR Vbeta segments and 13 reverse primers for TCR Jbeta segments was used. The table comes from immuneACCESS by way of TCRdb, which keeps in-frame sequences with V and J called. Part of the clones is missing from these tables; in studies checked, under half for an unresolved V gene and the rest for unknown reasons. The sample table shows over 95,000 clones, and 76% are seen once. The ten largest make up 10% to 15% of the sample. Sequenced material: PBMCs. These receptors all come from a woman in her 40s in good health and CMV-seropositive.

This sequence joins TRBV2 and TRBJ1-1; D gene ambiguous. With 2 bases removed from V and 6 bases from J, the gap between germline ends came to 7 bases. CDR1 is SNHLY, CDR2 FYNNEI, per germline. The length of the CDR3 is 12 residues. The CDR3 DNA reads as TGTGCCAGCAGTGAATGGCAGGCTGAAGCTTTCTTT. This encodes CASSEWQAEAFF.

The CDR3 spells CASTPGSGYTEAFF. The CDR3 DNA sequence: TGTGCCAGTACCCCAGGGAGCGGGTACACTGAAGCTTTCTTT. V usage is TRBV19 and J usage is TRBJ1-1, with D perhaps TRBD1 (5 bases). V lost 7 bases, J lost 3 bases, and 15 bases lay in between. This CDR3 region has 14 residues. In germline, CDR1 is LNHDA, CDR2 SQIVND (reference sequence).

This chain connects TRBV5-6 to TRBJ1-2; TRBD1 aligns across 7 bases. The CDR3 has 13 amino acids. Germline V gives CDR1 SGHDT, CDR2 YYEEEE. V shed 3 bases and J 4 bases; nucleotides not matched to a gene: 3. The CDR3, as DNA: TGTGCCAGCAGCTCGGGACAGCTCTATGGCTACACCTTC. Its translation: CASSSGQLYGYTF.

The CDR3 protein is CASTPGWGTEAFF. Written as DNA, the CDR3 is TGTGCCAGTACCCCGGGGTGGGGCACTGAAGCTTTCTTT. The chain employs TRBV19 and TRBJ1-1; no firm D call. This CDR3 is built from 13 residues. With 7 bases removed from V and 4 bases from J, the gap between germline ends came to 13 bases. Germline CDR1 is LNHDA and CDR2 is SQIVND (reference sequence).

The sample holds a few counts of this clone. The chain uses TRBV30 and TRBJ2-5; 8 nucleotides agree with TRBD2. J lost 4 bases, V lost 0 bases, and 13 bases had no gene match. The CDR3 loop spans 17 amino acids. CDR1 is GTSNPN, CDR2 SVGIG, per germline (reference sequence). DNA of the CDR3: TGTGCCTGGAGTGTATGGGACGGACACGGGAGGGGAGAGACCCAGTACTTC. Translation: CAWSVWDGHGRGETQYF. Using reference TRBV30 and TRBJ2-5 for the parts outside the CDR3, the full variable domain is SQTIHQWPATLVQPVGSPLSLECTVEGTSNPNLYWYRQAAGRGLQLLFYSVGIGQISSEVPQNLSASRPQDRQFILSSKKLLLSDSGFYLCAWSVWDGHGRGETQYFGPGTRLLVL.

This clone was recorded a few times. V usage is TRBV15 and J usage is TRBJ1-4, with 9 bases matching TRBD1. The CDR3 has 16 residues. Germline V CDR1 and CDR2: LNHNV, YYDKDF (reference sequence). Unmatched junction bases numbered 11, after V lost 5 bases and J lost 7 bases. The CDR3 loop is CATSLPIQGASEKLFF. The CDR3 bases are TGTGCCACCAGCCTACCTATACAGGGGGCTAGTGAAAAACTGTTTTTT. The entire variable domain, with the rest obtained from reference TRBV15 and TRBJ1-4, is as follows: DAMVIQNPRYQVTQFGKPVTLSCSQTLNHNVMYWYQQKSSQAPKLLFHYYDKDFNNEADTPDNFQSRRPNTSFCFLDIRSPGLGDTAMYLCATSLPIQGASEKLFFGSGTQLSVL.

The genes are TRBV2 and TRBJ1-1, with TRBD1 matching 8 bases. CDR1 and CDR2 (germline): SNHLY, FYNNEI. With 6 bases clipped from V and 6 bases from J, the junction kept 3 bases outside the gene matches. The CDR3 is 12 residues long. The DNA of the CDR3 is TGTGCCAGCAGGGACAGGGTTGCTGAAGCTTTCTTT. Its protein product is CASRDRVAEAFF.

CDR3 region: CASSHSGTGRVNSNQPQHF. CDR3 nucleotides: TGTGCCAGCAGCCATAGTGGGACAGGGAGGGTGAATAGCAATCAGCCCCAGCATTTT. The rearrangement uses TRBV4-2 and TRBJ1-5, with 9 bases aligning to TRBD1. CDR3 size: 19 residues. CDR1 LGHNA and CDR2 YNFKEQ come from the germline V gene. J lost 0 bases, V lost 3 bases, and 12 bases had no gene match.

The CDR3 DNA sequence: TGTGCCAGCAGCCAAAACAGGGGTGGCGAGCAGTACTTC. It yields the protein CASSQNRGGEQYF. J is TRBJ2-7 and V is TRBV28; TRBD1 aligns across 7 bases. V trimming: 6 bases; J trimming: 6 bases; junction bases outside the gene matches: 8. The V gene's germline CDR1 is MDHEN and CDR2 SYDVKM. The CDR3 loop spans 13 amino acids. Variable domain in full (rest from reference TRBV28 and TRBJ2-7): DVKVTQSSRYLVKRTGEKVFLECVQDMDHENMFWYRQDPGLGLRLIYFSYDVKMKEKGDIPEGYSVSREKKERFSLILESASTNQTSMYLCASSQNRGGEQYFGPGTRLTVT.

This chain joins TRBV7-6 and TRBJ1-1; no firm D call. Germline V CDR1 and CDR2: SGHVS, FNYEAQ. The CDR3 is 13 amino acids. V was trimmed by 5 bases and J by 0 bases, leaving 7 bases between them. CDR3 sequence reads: CASSRDMNTEAFF. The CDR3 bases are TGTGCCAGCAGCAGAGACATGAACACTGAAGCTTTCTTT.

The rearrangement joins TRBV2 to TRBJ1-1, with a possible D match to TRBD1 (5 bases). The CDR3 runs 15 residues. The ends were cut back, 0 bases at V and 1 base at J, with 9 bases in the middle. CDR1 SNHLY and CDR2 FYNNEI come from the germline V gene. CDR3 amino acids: CASSEAGHPNTEAFF. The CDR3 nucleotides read TGTGCCAGCAGTGAAGCGGGGCATCCGAACACTGAAGCTTTCTTT.

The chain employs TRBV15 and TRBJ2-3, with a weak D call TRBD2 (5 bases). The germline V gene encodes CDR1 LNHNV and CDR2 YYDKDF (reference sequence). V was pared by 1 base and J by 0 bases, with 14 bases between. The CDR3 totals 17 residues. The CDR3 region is CATSRGRTDFSTDTQYF. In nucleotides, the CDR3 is TGTGCCACCAGCAGAGGTCGGACGGACTTCAGCACAGATACGCAGTATTTT.

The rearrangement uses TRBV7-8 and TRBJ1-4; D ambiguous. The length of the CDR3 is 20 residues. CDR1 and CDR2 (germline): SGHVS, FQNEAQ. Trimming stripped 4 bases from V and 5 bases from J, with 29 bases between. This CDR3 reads CASSYIMEGMVTSGNEKLFF. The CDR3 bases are TGTGCCAGCAGCTACATAATGGAGGGAATGGTCACCAGCGGGAATGAAAAACTGTTTTTT.

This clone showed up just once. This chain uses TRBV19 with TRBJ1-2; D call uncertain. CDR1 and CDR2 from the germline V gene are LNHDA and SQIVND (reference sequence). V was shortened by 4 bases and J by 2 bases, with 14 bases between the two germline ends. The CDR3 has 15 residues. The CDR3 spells CASSRSGEGNYGYTF. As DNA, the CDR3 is TGTGCCAGTAGTAGGTCCGGGGAAGGAAACTATGGCTACACCTTC.

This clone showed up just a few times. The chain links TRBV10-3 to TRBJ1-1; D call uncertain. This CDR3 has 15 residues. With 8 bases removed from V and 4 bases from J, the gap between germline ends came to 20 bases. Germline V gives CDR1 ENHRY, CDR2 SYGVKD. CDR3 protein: CAILPRTEGGTEAFF. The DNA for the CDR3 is TGTGCCATCCTCCCGCGTACCGAAGGAGGCACTGAAGCTTTCTTT.

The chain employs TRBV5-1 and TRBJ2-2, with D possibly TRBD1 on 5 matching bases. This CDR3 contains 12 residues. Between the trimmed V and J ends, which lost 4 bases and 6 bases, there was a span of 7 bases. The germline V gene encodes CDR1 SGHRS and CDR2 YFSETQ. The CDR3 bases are TGCGCCAGCAGCATAGGGGCCGGGGAGCTGTTTTTT. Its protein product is CASSIGAGELFF.

The CDR3 DNA follows: TGTGCCAGCAGCTTAGCGCAGGGGACAGGGGTTTACGAGCAGTACTTC. Amino acid sequence: CASSLAQGTGVYEQYF. This chain uses TRBV7-6 with TRBJ2-7; 10 bases line up with TRBD1. CDR3 size: 16 residues. Trimming at V came to 0 bases and at J to 4 bases, leaving 6 bases not matched to a gene. The germline CDR1 and CDR2 sequences are SGHVS and FNYEAQ.

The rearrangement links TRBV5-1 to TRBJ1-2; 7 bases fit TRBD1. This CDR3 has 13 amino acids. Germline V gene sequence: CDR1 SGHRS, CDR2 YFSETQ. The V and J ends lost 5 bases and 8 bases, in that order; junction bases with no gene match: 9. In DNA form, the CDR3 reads TGCGCCAGCAGTTTAGACAGGGCCGGAGGCTACACCTTC. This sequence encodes CASSLDRAGGYTF. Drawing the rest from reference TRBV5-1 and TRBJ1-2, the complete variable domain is KAGVTQTPRYLIKTRGQQVTLSCSPISGHRSVSWYQQTPGQGLQFLFEYFSETQRNKGNFPGRFSGRQFSNSRSEMNVSTLELGDSALYLCASSLDRAGGYTFGSGTRLTVV.

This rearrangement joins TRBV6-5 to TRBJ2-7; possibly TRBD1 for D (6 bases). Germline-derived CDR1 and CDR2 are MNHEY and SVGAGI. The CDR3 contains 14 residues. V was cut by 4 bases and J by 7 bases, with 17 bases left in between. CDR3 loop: CASSFTRQALEQYF. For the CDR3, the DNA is TGTGCCAGCAGTTTCACCCGACAGGCTCTGGAGCAGTACTTC.

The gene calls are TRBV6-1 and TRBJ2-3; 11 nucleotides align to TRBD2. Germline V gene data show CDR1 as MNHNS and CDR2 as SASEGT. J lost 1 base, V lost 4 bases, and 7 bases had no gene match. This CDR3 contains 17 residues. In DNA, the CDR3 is TGTGCCAGCAGTGGGGGAGTAGCGGGGGGGGGCACAGATACGCAGTATTTT. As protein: CASSGGVAGGGTDTQYF.

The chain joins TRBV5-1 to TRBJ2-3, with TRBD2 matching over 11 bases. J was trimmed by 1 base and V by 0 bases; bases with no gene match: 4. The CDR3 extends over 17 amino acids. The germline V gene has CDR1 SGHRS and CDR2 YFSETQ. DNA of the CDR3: TGCGCCAGCAGCTTGGGACTAGCGGGGCTACGCACAGATACGCAGTATTTT. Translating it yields CASSLGLAGLRTDTQYF.

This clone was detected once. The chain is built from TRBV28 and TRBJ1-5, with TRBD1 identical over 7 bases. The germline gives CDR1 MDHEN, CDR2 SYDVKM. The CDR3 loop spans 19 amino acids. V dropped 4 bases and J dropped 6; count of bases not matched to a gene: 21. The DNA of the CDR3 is TGTGCCAGCAGTTCAAATGCCGGGACAGCTCTCTCAGGGGGTCAGCCCCAGCATTTT. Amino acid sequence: CASSSNAGTALSGGQPQHF. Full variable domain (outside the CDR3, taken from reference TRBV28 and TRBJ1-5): DVKVTQSSRYLVKRTGEKVFLECVQDMDHENMFWYRQDPGLGLRLIYFSYDVKMKEKGDIPEGYSVSREKKERFSLILESASTNQTSMYLCASSSNAGTALSGGQPQHFGDGTRLSIL.

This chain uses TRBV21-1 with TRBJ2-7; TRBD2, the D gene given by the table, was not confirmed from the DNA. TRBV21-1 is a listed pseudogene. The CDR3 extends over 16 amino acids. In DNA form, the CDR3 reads TGTGCCAGCAGCGTACTAGATGGGACTAGCGTCGACGAGCAGTACTTC. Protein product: CASSVLDGTSVDEQYF.

The CDR3 loop reads CASSLAQGATSGYTF. The CDR3 DNA sequence: TGTGCCAGCAGCTTAGCGCAGGGGGCTACGTCGGGCTACACCTTC. The genes are TRBV7-8 and TRBJ1-2, with 8 positions matching TRBD1. This CDR3 is built from 15 residues. The germline gives CDR1 SGHVS, CDR2 FQNEAQ. J lost 8 bases, V lost 0 bases, and 8 bases had no gene match.

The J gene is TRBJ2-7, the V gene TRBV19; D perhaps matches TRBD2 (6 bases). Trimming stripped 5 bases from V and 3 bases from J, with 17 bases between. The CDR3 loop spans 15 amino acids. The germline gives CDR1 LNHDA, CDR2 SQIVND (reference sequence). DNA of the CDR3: TGTGCCAGTAGTGCCGTGGGACTTTCCTACTACGAGCAGTACTTC. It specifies CASSAVGLSYYEQYF.

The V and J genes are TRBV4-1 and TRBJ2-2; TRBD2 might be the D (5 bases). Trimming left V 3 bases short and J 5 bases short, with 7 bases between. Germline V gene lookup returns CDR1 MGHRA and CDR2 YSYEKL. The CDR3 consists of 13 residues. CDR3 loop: CASSHTGTGELFF. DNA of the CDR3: TGCGCCAGCAGCCACACGGGGACCGGGGAGCTGTTTTTT.

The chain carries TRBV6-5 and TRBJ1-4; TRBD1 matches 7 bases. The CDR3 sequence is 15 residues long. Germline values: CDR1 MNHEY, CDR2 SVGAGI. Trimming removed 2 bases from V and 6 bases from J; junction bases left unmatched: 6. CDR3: CASSYTTGPDEKLFF. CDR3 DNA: TGTGCCAGCAGTTACACGACAGGGCCAGATGAAAAACTGTTTTTT.

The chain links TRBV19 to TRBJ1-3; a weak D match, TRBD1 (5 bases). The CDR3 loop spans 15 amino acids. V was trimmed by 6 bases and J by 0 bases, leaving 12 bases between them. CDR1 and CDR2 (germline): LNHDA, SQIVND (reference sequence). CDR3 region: CASRVQDNSGNTIYF. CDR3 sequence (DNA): TGTGCCAGTAGGGTCCAGGACAACTCTGGAAACACCATATATTTT.

CDR3 residues: CASSTSPGQGAYNYGYTF. The CDR3 nucleotides read TGTGCCAGCAGTACTTCTCCGGGACAGGGGGCCTACAACTATGGCTACACCTTC. The rearrangement uses TRBV27 and TRBJ1-2; 12 bases align to TRBD1. This CDR3 contains 18 residues. V shed 5 bases, J shed 2 bases, and the junction held 12 bases outside the gene matches. Germline CDR1 is MNHEY and CDR2 is SMNVEV (reference sequence).

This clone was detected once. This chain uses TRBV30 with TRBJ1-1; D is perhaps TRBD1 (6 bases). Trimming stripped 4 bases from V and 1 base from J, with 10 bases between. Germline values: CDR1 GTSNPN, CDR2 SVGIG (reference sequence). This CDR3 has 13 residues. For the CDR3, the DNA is TGTGCCTGGACAAGGACAGCGAACACTGAAGCTTTCTTT. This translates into CAWTRTANTEAFF.

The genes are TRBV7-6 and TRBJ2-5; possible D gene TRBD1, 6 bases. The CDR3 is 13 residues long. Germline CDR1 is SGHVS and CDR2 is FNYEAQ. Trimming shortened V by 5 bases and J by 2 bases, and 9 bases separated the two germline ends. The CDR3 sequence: CASSPGQQETQYF. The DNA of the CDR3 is TGTGCCAGCAGCCCCGGACAGCAAGAGACCCAGTACTTC. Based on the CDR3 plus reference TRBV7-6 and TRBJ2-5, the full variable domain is GAGVSQSPRYKVTKRGQDVALRCDPISGHVSLYWYRQALGQGPEFLTYFNYEAQQDKSGLPNDRFSAERPEGSISTLTIQRTEQRDSAMYRCASSPGQQETQYFGPGTRLLVL.

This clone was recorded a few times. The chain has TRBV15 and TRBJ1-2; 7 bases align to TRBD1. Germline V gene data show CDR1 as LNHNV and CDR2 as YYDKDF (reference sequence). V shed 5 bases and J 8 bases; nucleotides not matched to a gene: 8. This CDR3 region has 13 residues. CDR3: CATSADRVKGYTF. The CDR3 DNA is TGTGCCACCAGCGCTGACAGGGTCAAAGGCTACACCTTC. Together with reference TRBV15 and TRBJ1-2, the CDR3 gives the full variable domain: DAMVIQNPRYQVTQFGKPVTLSCSQTLNHNVMYWYQQKSSQAPKLLFHYYDKDFNNEADTPDNFQSRRPNTSFCFLDIRSPGLGDTAMYLCATSADRVKGYTFGSGTRLTVV.